The table lists the clone carrying this T cell receptor beta chain with a count of one. The sample is drawn from a study of blood T cell repertoires in COVID-19. Some clones are missing from TCRdb's copy, which holds only in-frame ones; the method was immunoSEQ multiplex PCR. This sample yields 130,000 or so clones, of which just under 85% are seen a single time; around 13% belongs to the top ten. The CDR3 spans 17 residues. V trimming: 2 bases; J trimming: 3 bases; junction bases outside the gene matches: 6. Germline CDR1 is SGHRS and CDR2 is YFSETQ. Specimen: peripheral blood. The chain is built from TRBV5-1 and TRBJ2-1; 12 bases are shared with TRBD2. This sequence was found in a human donor in a cohort sampled during active COVID-19. The CDR3 sequence: CASSFTTSGGIYNEQFF. The CDR3 DNA is TGCGCCAGCAGCTTCACGACTAGCGGGGGAATCTACAATGAGCAGTTCTTC.